This paragraph reports one TCR beta chain. The ends were cut back, 4 bases at V and 2 bases at J, with 13 bases in the middle. Germline values: CDR1 SNHLY, CDR2 FYNNEI. The CDR3 has 15 amino acids. This specimen comes from a study of control samples from healthy donors and cancer patients. The table came from immunoSEQ multiplex PCR; TCRdb's copy has only in-frame clones and leaves some out. The data hold approximately 100,000 clones, with 70% to 85% observed a single time. The J gene is TRBJ2-3, the V gene TRBV2; maybe TRBD2 (5 bases). Sequencing was done on a sample of PBMCs. The TCR comes from a man aged 65 to 85 with lung cancer. The CDR3 spells CASSARSGLTDTQYF. CDR3 nucleotides: TGTGCCAGCAGTGCACGGAGCGGACTCACAGATACGCAGTATTTT.